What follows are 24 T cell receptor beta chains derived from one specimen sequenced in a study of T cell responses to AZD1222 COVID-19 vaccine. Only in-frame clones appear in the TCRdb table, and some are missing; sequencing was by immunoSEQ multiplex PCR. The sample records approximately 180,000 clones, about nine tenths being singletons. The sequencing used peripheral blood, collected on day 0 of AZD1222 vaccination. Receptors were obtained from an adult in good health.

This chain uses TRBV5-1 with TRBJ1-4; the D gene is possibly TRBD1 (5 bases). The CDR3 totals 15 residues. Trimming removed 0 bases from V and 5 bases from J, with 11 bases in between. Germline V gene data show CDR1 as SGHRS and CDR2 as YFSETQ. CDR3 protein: CASSLEGTRNEKLFF. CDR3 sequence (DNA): TGCGCCAGCAGCTTGGAGGGGACGAGGAATGAAAAACTGTTTTTT.

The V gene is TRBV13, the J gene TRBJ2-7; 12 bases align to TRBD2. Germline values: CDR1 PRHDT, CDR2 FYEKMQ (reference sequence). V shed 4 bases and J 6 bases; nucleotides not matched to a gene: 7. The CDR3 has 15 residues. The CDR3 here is CASSSTLAGGFEQYF. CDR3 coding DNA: TGTGCCAGCAGCTCCACACTAGCGGGAGGCTTCGAGCAGTACTTC.

In DNA, the CDR3 is TGTGCCAGCAGCCTCACTAGGTGGAGCGAGCAGTACTTC. It codes for CASSLTRWSEQYF. The chain carries TRBV14 and TRBJ2-7, with D maybe TRBD2 (5 bases). Trimming removed 4 bases at V and 6 bases at J, with 13 bases between. The CDR3 runs to 13 residues. Germline values: CDR1 SGHDN, CDR2 FVKESK. The entire variable domain, with the rest obtained from reference TRBV14 and TRBJ2-7, is as follows: EAGVTQFPSHSVIEKGQTVTLRCDPISGHDNLYWYRRVMGKEIKFLLHFVKESKQDESGMPNNRFLAERTGGTYSTLKVQPAELEDSGVYFCASSLTRWSEQYFGPGTRLTVT.

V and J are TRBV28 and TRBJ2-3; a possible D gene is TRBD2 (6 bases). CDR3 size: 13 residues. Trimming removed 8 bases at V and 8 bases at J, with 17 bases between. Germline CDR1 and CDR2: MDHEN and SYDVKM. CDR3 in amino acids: CASDGGGLRTQYF. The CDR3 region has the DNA TGTGCCAGCGACGGGGGAGGTCTCCGTACGCAGTATTTT.

The CDR3 DNA is TGTGCCAGCTCACCAGACACCGGGGAGCTGTTTTTT. Amino acids: CASSPDTGELFF. The rearrangement joins TRBV18 to TRBJ2-2; no clear D gene. Trimming took off 2 bases at V and 3 bases at J, with 1 base between the two ends. CDR1 and CDR2 from the germline V gene are KGHSH and LQKENI. The CDR3 spans 12 residues.

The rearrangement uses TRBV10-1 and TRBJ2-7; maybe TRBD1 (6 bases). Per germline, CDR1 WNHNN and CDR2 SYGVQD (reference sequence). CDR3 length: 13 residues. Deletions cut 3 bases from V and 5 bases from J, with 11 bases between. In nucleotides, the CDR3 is TGCGCCAGCAGTGATCCGAAGGGGGACGAGCAGTACTTC. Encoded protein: CASSDPKGDEQYF.

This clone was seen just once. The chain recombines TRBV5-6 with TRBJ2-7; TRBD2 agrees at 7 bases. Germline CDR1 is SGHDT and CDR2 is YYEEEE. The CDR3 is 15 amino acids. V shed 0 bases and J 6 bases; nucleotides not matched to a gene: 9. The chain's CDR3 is CASSLGMTSLGEQYF. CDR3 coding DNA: TGTGCCAGCAGCTTGGGAATGACTAGCTTGGGCGAGCAGTACTTC.

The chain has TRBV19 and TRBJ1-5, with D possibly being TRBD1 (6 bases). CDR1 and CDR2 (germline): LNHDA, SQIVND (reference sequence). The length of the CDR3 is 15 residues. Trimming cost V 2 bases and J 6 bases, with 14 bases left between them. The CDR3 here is CASSIRGGATQPQHF. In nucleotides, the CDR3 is TGTGCCAGTAGTATACGGGGGGGCGCGACTCAGCCCCAGCATTTT.

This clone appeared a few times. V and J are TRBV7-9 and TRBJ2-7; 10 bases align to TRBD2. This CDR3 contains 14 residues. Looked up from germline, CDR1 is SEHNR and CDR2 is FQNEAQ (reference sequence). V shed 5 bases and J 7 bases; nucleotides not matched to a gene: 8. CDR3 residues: CASSPSGRAGEQYF. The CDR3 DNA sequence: TGTGCCAGCAGCCCCAGCGGGAGGGCGGGGGAGCAGTACTTC.

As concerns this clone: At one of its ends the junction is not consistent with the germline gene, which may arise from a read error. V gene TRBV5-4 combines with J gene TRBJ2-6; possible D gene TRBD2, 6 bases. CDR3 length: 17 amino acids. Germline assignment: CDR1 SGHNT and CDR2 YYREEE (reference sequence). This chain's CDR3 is CASSGDSGRSGANVLTF. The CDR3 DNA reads TGTGCCAGCAGTGGGGACTCGGGCAGATCTGGTGCCAACGTCCTGACTTTC.

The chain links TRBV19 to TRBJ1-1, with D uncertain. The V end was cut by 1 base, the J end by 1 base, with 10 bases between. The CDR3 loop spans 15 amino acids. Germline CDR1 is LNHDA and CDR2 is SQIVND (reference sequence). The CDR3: CASSIGSRTNTEAFF. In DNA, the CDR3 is TGTGCCAGTAGTATAGGGAGCCGGACGAACACTGAAGCTTTCTTT.

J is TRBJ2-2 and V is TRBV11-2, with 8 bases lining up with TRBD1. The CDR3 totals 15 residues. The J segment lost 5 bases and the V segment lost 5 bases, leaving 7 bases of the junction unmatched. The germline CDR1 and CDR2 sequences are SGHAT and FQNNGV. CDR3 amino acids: CASSPGQGATGELFF. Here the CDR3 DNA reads TGTGCCAGCAGCCCCGGACAGGGAGCGACCGGGGAGCTGTTTTTT.

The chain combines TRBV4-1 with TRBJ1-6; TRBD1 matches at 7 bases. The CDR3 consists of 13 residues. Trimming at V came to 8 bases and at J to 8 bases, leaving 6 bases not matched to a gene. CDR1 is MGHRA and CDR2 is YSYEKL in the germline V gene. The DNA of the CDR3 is TGCGCCAGCCGTAGGACAGGAGATTCACCCCTCCACTTT. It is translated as CASRRTGDSPLHF.

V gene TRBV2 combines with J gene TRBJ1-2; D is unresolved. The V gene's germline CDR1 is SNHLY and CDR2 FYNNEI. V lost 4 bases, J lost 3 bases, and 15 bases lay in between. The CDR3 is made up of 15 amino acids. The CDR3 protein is CASSVFRTDYYGYTF. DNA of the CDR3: TGTGCCAGCAGTGTCTTTCGGACGGATTACTATGGCTACACCTTC.

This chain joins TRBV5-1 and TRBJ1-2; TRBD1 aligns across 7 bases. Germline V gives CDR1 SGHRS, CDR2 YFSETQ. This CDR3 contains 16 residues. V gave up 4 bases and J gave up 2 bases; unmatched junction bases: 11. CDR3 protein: CASSIQGPPGNYGYTF. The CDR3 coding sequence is TGCGCCAGCAGCATACAGGGGCCCCCGGGCAACTATGGCTACACCTTC.

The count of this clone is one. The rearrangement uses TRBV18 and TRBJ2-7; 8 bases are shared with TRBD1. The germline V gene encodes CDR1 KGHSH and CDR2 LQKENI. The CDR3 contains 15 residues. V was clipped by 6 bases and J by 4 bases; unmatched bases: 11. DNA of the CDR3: TGTGCCAGCTCCCCCAGGACAGGGTCTGAATACGAGCAGTACTTC. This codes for CASSPRTGSEYEQYF. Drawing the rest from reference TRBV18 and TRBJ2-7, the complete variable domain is NAGVMQNPRHLVRRRGQEARLRCSPMKGHSHVYWYRQLPEEGLKFMVYLQKENIIDESGMPKERFSAEFPKEGPSILRIQQVVRGDSAAYFCASSPRTGSEYEQYFGPGTRLTVT.

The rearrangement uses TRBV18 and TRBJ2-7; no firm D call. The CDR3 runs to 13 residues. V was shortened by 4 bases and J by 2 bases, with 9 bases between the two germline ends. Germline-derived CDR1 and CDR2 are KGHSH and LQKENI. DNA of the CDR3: TGTGCCAGCTCACAAGGGTTAACCTACGAGCAGTACTTC. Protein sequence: CASSQGLTYEQYF. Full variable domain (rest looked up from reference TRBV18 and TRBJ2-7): NAGVMQNPRHLVRRRGQEARLRCSPMKGHSHVYWYRQLPEEGLKFMVYLQKENIIDESGMPKERFSAEFPKEGPSILRIQQVVRGDSAAYFCASSQGLTYEQYFGPGTRLTVT.

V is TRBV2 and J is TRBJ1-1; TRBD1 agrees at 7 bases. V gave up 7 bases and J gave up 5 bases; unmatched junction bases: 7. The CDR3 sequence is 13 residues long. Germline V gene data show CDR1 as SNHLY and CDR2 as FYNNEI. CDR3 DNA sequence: TGTGCCAGCAAGGAGGGGGCATGGACTGAAGCTTTCTTT. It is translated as CASKEGAWTEAFF.

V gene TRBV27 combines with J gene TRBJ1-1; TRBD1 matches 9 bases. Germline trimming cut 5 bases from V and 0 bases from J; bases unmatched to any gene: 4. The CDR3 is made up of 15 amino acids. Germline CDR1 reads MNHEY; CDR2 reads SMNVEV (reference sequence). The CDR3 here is CASSPGQGMNTEAFF. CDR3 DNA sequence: TGTGCCAGCAGTCCGGGACAGGGAATGAACACTGAAGCTTTCTTT.

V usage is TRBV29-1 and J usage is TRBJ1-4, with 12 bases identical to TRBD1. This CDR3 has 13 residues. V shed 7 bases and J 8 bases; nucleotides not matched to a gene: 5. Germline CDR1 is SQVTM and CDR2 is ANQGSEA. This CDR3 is CSAGDRGREKLFF. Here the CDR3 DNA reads TGCAGCGCAGGGGACAGGGGGCGAGAAAAACTGTTTTTT.

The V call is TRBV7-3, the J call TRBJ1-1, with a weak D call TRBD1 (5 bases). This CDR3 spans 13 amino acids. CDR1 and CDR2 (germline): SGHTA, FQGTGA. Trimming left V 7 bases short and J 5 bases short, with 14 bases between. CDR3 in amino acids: CASTLGGMTEAFF. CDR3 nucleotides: TGTGCCAGCACCCTTGGGGGTATGACTGAAGCTTTCTTT.

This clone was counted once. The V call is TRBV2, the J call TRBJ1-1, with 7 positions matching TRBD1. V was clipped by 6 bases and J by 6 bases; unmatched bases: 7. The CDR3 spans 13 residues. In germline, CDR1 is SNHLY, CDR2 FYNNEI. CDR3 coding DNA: TGTGCCAGCAGGAGCGTTGGGACAGCTGAAGCTTTCTTT. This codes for CASRSVGTAEAFF.

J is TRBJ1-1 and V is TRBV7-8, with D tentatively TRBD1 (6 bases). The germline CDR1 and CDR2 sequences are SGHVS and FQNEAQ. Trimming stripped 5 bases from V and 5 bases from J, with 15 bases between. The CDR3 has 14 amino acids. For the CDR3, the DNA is TGTGCCAGCAGCAGGAACAGGGCCTCGACTGAAGCTTTCTTT. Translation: CASSRNRASTEAFF.

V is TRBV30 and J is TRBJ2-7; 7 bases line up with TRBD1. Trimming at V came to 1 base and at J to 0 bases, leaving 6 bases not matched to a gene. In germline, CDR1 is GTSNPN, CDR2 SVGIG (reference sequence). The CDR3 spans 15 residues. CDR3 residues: CAWSAPGTVSYEQYF. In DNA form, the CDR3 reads TGTGCCTGGAGTGCACCCGGGACAGTCTCCTACGAGCAGTACTTC.